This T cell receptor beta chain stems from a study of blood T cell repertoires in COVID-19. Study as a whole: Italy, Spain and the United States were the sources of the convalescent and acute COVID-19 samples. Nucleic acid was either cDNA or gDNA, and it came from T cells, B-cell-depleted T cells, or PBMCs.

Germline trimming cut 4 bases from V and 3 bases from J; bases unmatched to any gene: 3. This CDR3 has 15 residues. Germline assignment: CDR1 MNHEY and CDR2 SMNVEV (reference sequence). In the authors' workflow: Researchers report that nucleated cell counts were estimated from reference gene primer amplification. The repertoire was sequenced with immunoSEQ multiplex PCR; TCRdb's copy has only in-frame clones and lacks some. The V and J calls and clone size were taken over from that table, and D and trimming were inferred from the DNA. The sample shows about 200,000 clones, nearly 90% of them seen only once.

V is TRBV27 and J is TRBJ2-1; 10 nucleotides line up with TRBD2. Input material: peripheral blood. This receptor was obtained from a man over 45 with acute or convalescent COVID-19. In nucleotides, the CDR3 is TGTGCCAGCAGTTCCCTAGCGGGGGTCTACAATGAGCAGTTCTTC. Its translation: CASSSLAGVYNEQFF.